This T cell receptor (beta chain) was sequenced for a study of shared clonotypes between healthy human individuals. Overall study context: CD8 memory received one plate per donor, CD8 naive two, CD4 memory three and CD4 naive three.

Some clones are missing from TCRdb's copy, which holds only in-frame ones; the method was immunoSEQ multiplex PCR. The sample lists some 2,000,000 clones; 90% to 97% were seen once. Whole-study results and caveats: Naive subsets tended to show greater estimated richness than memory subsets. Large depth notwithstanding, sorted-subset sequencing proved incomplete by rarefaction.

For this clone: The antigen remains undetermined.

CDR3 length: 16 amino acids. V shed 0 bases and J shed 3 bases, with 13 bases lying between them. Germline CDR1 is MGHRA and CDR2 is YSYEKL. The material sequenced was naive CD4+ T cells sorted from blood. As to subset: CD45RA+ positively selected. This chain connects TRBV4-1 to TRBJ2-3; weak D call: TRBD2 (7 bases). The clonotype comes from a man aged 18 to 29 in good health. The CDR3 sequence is CASSQDTGGRTDTQYF. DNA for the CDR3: TGCGCCAGCAGCCAAGATACGGGGGGCCGGACAGATACGCAGTATTTT.